Below, one T cell receptor (beta chain) is given with its context. Its specificity is not known. The germline V gene has CDR1 SGHTA and CDR2 FQGNSA. After removal of 7 bases from V and 3 bases from J, the junction contained 10 bases not matched to a gene. This CDR3 is 15 amino acids long. These data come from a study of T cells in narcolepsy. Study-level information: Donors had narcolepsy type 1 or type 2, or were healthy controls.

Study results and limitations: Healthy controls reportedly lacked the autoreactive clonotypes serially found in patients' blood.

Method: immunoSEQ multiplex PCR; TCRdb's copy keeps in-frame clones and lacks some. Here the sample spans approximately 25,000 clones, about 80% being singletons. The chain employs TRBV7-2 and TRBJ2-3; 7 positions agree with TRBD2. The source is a human donor in good health. The sample taken for sequencing was memory (CD45RA-) CD4+ T cells from blood. The CDR3 DNA reads as TGTGCCAGCATCCTCTCCCCCGGGAGGACAGATACGCAGTATTTT. Translation gives CASILSPGRTDTQYF.